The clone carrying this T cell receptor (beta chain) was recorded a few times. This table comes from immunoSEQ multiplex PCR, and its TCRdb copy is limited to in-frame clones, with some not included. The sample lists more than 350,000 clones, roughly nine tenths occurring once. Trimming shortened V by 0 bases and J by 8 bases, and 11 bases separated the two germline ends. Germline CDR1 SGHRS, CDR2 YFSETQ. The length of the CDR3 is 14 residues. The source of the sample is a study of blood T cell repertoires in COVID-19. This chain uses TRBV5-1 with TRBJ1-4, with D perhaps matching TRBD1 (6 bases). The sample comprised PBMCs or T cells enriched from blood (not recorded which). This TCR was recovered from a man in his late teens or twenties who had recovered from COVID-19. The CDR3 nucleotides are TGCGCCAGCAGCTTGGTAGAACAGGGCGAAAAACTGTTTTTT. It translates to CASSLVEQGEKLFF.